A selection of T cell receptor beta chains follows, all from one sample in a study of cytomegalovirus exposure and HLA in healthy donors. Only in-frame clones appear in the TCRdb table, and some are missing; sequencing was by immunoSEQ multiplex PCR. Among 170,000 or so clones, 80% to 85% were seen once, and the ten largest hold around 1.5%. The sample consisted of PBMCs. These receptors all stem from a man aged 45-60 years in good health and CMV-seronegative. Both conserved end residues are part of each CDR3.

j_call,v_call,cdr3_aa
TRBJ2-6,TRBV7-3,CASSSNRGTGANVLTF
TRBJ1-2,TRBV13,CASSRTGGYYGYTF
TRBJ2-7,TRBV5-6,CASSTWTSASSYEQYF
TRBJ1-1,TRBV6-6,CASVQYTEAFF
TRBJ1-2,TRBV5-4,CASSLGGVLYGYTF
TRBJ1-5,TRBV27,CASSPGQGGNQPQHF
TRBJ2-5,TRBV18,CASSPGLAGGETQYF
TRBJ2-1,TRBV6-4,CASSPPGGNEQFF
.,TRBV5-6,CASSFGLASYEQYF
TRBJ1-5,TRBV5-1,CASSFQGDEPQHF
TRBJ2-1,TRBV5-1,CASSLGAGTGANEQFF
TRBJ1-1,TRBV18,CASSQTGGGTEAFF
TRBJ1-4,TRBV4-2,CASSQAGVRGEKLFF
TRBJ2-1,TRBV5-4,CASSWPGQRRYNEQFF
TRBJ2-5,TRBV2,CASTRAERETQYF
TRBJ1-2,TRBV7-9,CASNSDLLGGQGGLGYTF
TRBJ2-2,TRBV7-3,CASSPRIGGSGNTGELFF
TRBJ1-2,TRBV6-1,CASTHDRGVGGYTF
TRBJ2-2,TRBV19,CASSISPGVRTGELFF
TRBJ2-1,TRBV5-5,CASSLRVGTSGSNEQFF
TRBJ2-7,TRBV6-5,CASSRIAGYEQYF
TRBJ2-1,TRBV18,CASSPPLPGNEQFF
TRBJ2-5,TRBV5-5,CASSRDAGQGARETQYF
TRBJ1-3,TRBV28,CASIGGGRNTIYF
TRBJ1-2,TRBV28,CASSTGGFRYGYTF
TRBJ1-2,TRBV7-9,CASSLGSGGVGYTF
TRBJ2-1,TRBV7-2,CASTERSFVNEQFF
TRBJ1-2,TRBV5-5,CASSPLQGAYGYTF
TRBJ2-1,TRBV29-1,CSVDTLAGSYNEQFF
TRBJ1-3,TRBV13,CASSLGQGLGNTIYF
TRBJ2-1,TRBV5-6,CASSLVGRGGEQFF
TRBJ2-3,TRBV10-3,CAISEPPTTRTDTQYF
TRBJ1-1,TRBV6-1,CASSEGTGKTEAFF
TRBJ2-7,TRBV6-1,CASSERQGVEQYF